These 23 T cell receptor beta chains originate from one sample sequenced in a study of blood T cell repertoires in COVID-19. The assay was immunoSEQ multiplex PCR, and TCRdb's table has in-frame clones only and misses some. The data hold under 150,000 clones, with about 84% observed a single time. Material: peripheral blood. These receptors originate from a man between 60 and 75 years old with active or convalescent COVID-19.

Note on this clone: Other DNA variants within this sample encode the same CDR3. The chain employs TRBV5-1 and TRBJ1-3; D not certain. V was shortened by 2 bases and J by 2 bases, with 14 bases between the two germline ends. The CDR3 is 16 amino acids. Germline V lookup: CDR1 SGHRS, CDR2 YFSETQ. Here the CDR3 DNA reads TGCGCCAGCAGCTTACGCGGCGGGCCCCCTGGAAACACCATATATTTT. Translating gives CASSLRGGPPGNTIYF. Full variable domain (remainder filled in from reference TRBV5-1 and TRBJ1-3): KAGVTQTPRYLIKTRGQQVTLSCSPISGHRSVSWYQQTPGQGLQFLFEYFSETQRNKGNFPGRFSGRQFSNSRSEMNVSTLELGDSALYLCASSLRGGPPGNTIYFGEGSWLTVV.

The V call is TRBV6-5, the J call TRBJ1-2; 7 bases line up with TRBD1. Germline lookup yields CDR1 MNHEY and CDR2 SVGAGI. CDR3 length equals 11 residues. V was pared by 4 bases and J by 11 bases, with 4 bases of the junction left unmatched. CDR3 DNA sequence: TGTGCCAGCAGTTCCCCCAGGGGGTACACCTTC. Residues: CASSSPRGYTF.

The rearrangement uses TRBV7-8 and TRBJ1-6; TRBD1 matches at 10 bases. CDR1 SGHVS and CDR2 FQNEAQ come from the germline V gene. This CDR3 is built from 17 residues. V gave up 2 bases and J gave up 4 bases; unmatched junction bases: 5. The CDR3: CASSLLLGQGYNSPLHF. CDR3 nucleotide sequence: TGTGCCAGCAGCTTATTGCTGGGACAGGGGTATAATTCACCCCTCCACTTT.

V usage is TRBV30 and J usage is TRBJ2-5; 7 bases match TRBD1. V dropped 3 bases and J dropped 5; count of bases not matched to a gene: 6. CDR3 size: 13 residues. Germline V gene lookup returns CDR1 GTSNPN and CDR2 SVGIG (reference sequence). The CDR3 DNA follows: TGTGCCTGGAGACCGACAGGGCGCGAGACCCAGTACTTC. This sequence encodes CAWRPTGRETQYF.

CDR3 sequence: CASWGQMNTEAFF. The CDR3 DNA sequence: TGTGCCAGCTGGGGACAGATGAACACTGAAGCTTTCTTT. The chain is built from TRBV27 and TRBJ1-1; TRBD1 matches at 7 bases. CDR1 MNHEY and CDR2 SMNVEV come from the germline V gene (reference sequence). The CDR3 is 13 residues long. V shed 8 bases, J shed 0 bases, and the junction held 3 bases outside the gene matches.

The chain joins TRBV11-2 to TRBJ1-1, with a weak D call TRBD1 (6 bases). The V end lost 2 bases, the J end lost 3 bases, and 13 bases lay between the germline ends. The CDR3 is 15 amino acids. Looked up from germline, CDR1 is SGHAT and CDR2 is FQNNGV. CDR3 DNA sequence: TGTGCCAGCAGCTTATCCACAGGGATGGACACTGAAGCTTTCTTT. Translated, it gives CASSLSTGMDTEAFF. Full variable domain (rest looked up from reference TRBV11-2 and TRBJ1-1): EAGVAQSPRYKIIEKRQSVAFWCNPISGHATLYWYQQILGQGPKLLIQFQNNGVVDDSQLPKDRFSAERLKGVDSTLKIQPAKLEDSAVYLCASSLSTGMDTEAFFGQGTRLTVV.

The V and J genes are TRBV28 and TRBJ2-7; 14 positions match TRBD2. The CDR3 totals 19 residues. Germline V gives CDR1 MDHEN, CDR2 SYDVKM. Trimming at V came to 4 bases and at J to 6 bases, leaving 17 bases not matched to a gene. The chain's CDR3 is CASSSLQGSTSGRAAEQYF. The CDR3 nucleotides read TGTGCCAGCAGTTCGCTACAGGGTTCGACTAGCGGGAGGGCCGCCGAGCAGTACTTC.

V is TRBV15 and J is TRBJ2-3; maybe TRBD2 (5 bases). CDR3 length: 17 residues. CDR1 and CDR2 (germline): LNHNV, YYDKDF (reference sequence). Trimming took 3 bases from V and 7 from J, leaving 23 bases between them. The CDR3 nucleotides are TGTGCCACCAGCAGGTCGCCCCCACTAGGCCGGCGAAATACGCAGTATTTT. As protein: CATSRSPPLGRRNTQYF.

The chain is built from TRBV28 and TRBJ1-2, with 7 bases lining up with TRBD1. This CDR3 contains 12 residues. The V segment lost 10 bases and the J segment 3 bases; nucleotides outside the gene matches: 5. CDR1 MDHEN and CDR2 SYDVKM come from the germline V gene. This CDR3 is CAIRGTDYGYTF. The DNA for the CDR3 is TGTGCCATCAGGGGGACAGACTATGGCTACACCTTC.

The chain recombines TRBV7-2 with TRBJ1-1; 7 nucleotides line up with TRBD1. Germline V gene lookup returns CDR1 SGHTA and CDR2 FQGNSA. V trimming: 6 bases; J trimming: 5 bases; junction bases outside the gene matches: 9. The CDR3 spans 14 residues. CDR3 amino acids: CASSLQGFGTEAFF. CDR3 in DNA: TGTGCCAGCAGTTTACAGGGGTTCGGAACTGAAGCTTTCTTT.

This clone was seen many times. The V call is TRBV20-1, the J call TRBJ2-7; no clear D gene. CDR1 is DFQATT, CDR2 SNEGSKA, per germline (reference sequence). The CDR3 contains 15 residues. V lost 3 bases to trimming and J lost 7 bases, with 22 bases between them. The CDR3 protein is CSASSRARLLGEQYF. DNA of the CDR3: TGCAGTGCTAGTTCGAGAGCTCGACTGTTGGGTGAGCAGTACTTC.

This chain links TRBV7-6 with TRBJ1-3; TRBD1 aligns across 9 bases. The germline V gene encodes CDR1 SGHVS and CDR2 FNYEAQ. This CDR3 has 15 residues. The J segment lost 4 bases and the V segment lost 6 bases, leaving 7 bases of the junction unmatched. Written as DNA, the CDR3 is TGTGCCAGCAGTTATGACAGGGGGGCCGGAAACACCATATATTTT. Translated, it gives CASSYDRGAGNTIYF.

The chain recombines TRBV10-3 with TRBJ2-1; 8 nucleotides line up with TRBD2. J lost 8 bases, V lost 3 bases, and 6 bases had no gene match. This CDR3 is built from 14 residues. CDR1 and CDR2 from the germline V gene are ENHRY and SYGVKD. The CDR3 reads CAISERGLDDEQFF. The CDR3 DNA is TGTGCCATCAGTGAAAGGGGACTAGATGATGAGCAGTTCTTC.

The chain joins TRBV7-8 to TRBJ2-2; no clear D gene. This CDR3 contains 16 residues. Germline assignment: CDR1 SGHVS and CDR2 FQNEAQ. The V end lost 5 bases, the J end lost 5 bases, and 18 bases lay between the germline ends. This chain's CDR3 is CASSLRLKTSTGELFF. CDR3 nucleotides: TGTGCCAGCAGCCTCCGACTCAAAACATCTACCGGGGAGCTGTTTTTT.

This clone was observed a single time. This chain joins TRBV7-2 and TRBJ2-7; D gene unclear. The CDR3 extends over 11 amino acids. The V end lost 5 bases, the J end lost 4 bases, and 6 bases lay between the germline ends. Germline values: CDR1 SGHTA, CDR2 FQGNSA. DNA for the CDR3: TGTGCCAGCAGCGGCTCATACGAGCAGTACTTC. Amino acids: CASSGSYEQYF.

The chain employs TRBV5-6 and TRBJ1-1; D call uncertain. CDR1 is SGHDT and CDR2 is YYEEEE in the germline V gene. Trimming removed 8 bases at V and 0 bases at J, with 8 bases between. The CDR3 has 12 residues. The CDR3 DNA sequence: TGTGCCAGTCTAACGATGAACACTGAAGCTTTCTTT. Translating it yields CASLTMNTEAFF.

As DNA, the CDR3 is TGTGCCAGCAGTCGGACAGGGTCAGATACGCAGTATTTT. This codes for CASSRTGSDTQYF. This chain uses TRBV12-3 or TRBV12-4 with TRBJ2-3; 8 nucleotides agree with TRBD1. V dropped 5 bases and J dropped 4; count of bases not matched to a gene: 2. The CDR3 runs 13 residues.

The chain employs TRBV21-1 and TRBJ1-3; the D call in the table, TRBD1, was not verified against the DNA. TRBV21-1 is deemed a pseudogene. This CDR3 contains 17 residues. This CDR3 reads CASSKDTGQLTGNTIYF. Written as DNA, the CDR3 is TGTGCCAGCAGCAAAGATACTGGACAGCTAACTGGAAACACCATATATTTT.

The rearrangement links TRBV6-5 to TRBJ1-3, with 7 bases identical to TRBD1. The V segment lost 2 bases and the J segment 4 bases; nucleotides outside the gene matches: 8. The germline V gene encodes CDR1 MNHEY and CDR2 SVGAGI. The CDR3 totals 16 residues. The CDR3 nucleotides are TGTGCCAGCAGTTACAGACAGGGTTCGGGAGGAAACACCATATATTTT. It translates to CASSYRQGSGGNTIYF.

The chain joins TRBV19 to TRBJ2-5; 9 bases line up with TRBD2. V dropped 7 bases and J dropped 1; count of bases not matched to a gene: 7. CDR3 length: 15 residues. The germline V gene encodes CDR1 LNHDA and CDR2 SQIVND (reference sequence). In DNA, the CDR3 is TGTGCCAGTAAATCTAGCGGGGCCATCCAAGAGACCCAGTACTTC. Protein product: CASKSSGAIQETQYF.

This clone is a singleton in its sample. The rearrangement uses TRBV12-3 or TRBV12-4 and TRBJ2-7; D not resolved. The length of the CDR3 is 12 residues. Between the trimmed V and J ends, which lost 3 bases and 1 base, there was a span of 4 bases. CDR3: CASSFRSYEQYF. CDR3 in DNA: TGTGCCAGCAGTTTCCGGTCCTACGAGCAGTACTTC.

CDR3 coding DNA: TGTGCCAGCTCACCAGACAGGACTCGCGAGCAGTACTTC. Its protein is CASSPDRTREQYF. V and J are TRBV18 and TRBJ2-7, with D possibly being TRBD1 (6 bases). Germline-derived CDR1 and CDR2 are KGHSH and LQKENI. The CDR3 extends over 13 amino acids. V was pared by 2 bases and J by 6 bases, with 11 bases between.

The chain recombines TRBV3-1 (or the pseudogene TRBV3-2) with TRBJ1-4; 7 nucleotides agree with TRBD1. This CDR3 spans 16 amino acids. Trimming took 1 base from V and 7 from J; bases not matched to a gene: 9. Germline lookup yields CDR1 LGHDT and CDR2 YNNKEL (reference sequence). The CDR3 region is CASSQGGGGSVEKLFF. As DNA, the CDR3 is TGTGCCAGCAGCCAAGGAGGAGGGGGCTCGGTTGAAAAACTGTTTTTT.